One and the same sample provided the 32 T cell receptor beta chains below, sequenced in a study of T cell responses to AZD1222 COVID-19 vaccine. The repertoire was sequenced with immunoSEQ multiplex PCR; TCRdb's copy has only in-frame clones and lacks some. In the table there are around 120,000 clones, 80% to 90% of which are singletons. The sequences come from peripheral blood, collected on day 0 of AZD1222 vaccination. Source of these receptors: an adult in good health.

CDR3 protein: CASSQGLLTGHEQYF. The DNA of the CDR3 is TGCGCCAGCAGCCAAGGGCTATTGACAGGCCACGAGCAGTACTTC. V and J are TRBV4-1 and TRBJ2-7; D is possibly TRBD1 (6 bases). The CDR3 length is 15 residues. Germline CDR1 reads MGHRA; CDR2 reads YSYEKL. Between the trimmed V and J ends, which lost 1 base and 5 bases, there was a span of 15 bases.

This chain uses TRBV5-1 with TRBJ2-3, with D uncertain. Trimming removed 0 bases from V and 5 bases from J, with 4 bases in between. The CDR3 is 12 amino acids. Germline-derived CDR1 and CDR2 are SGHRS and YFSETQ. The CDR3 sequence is CASSLGRDTQYF. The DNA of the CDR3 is TGCGCCAGCAGCTTGGGGAGAGATACGCAGTATTTT.

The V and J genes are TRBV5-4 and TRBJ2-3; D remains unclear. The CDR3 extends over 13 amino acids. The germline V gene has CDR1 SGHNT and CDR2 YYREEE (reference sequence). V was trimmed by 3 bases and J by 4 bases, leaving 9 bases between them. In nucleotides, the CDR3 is TGTGCCAGCAGCTCAGGACCCTCAGATACGCAGTATTTT. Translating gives CASSSGPSDTQYF.

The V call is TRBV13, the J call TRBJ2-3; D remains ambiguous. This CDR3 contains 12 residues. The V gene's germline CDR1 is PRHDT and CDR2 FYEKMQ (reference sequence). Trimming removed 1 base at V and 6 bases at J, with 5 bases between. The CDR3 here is CASSLDSDTQYF. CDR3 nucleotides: TGTGCCAGCAGCTTAGATAGCGATACGCAGTATTTT.

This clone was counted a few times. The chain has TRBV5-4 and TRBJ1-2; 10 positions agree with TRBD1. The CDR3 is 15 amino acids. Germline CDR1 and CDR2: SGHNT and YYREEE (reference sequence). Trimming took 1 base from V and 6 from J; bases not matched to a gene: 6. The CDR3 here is CASSLKGQGLDGYTF. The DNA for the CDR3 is TGTGCCAGCAGCTTGAAGGGACAGGGGTTGGATGGCTACACCTTC.

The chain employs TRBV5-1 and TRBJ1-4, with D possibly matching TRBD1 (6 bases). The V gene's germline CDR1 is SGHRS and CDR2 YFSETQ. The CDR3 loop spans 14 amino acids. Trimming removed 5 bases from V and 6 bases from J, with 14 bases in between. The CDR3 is CASRDRPDDEKLFF. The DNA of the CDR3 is TGCGCCAGCAGAGACAGGCCGGACGATGAAAAACTGTTTTTT.

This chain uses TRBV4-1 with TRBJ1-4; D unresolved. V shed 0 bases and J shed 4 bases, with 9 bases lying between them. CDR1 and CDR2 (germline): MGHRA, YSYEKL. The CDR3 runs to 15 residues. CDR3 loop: CASSQDPLFNEKLFF. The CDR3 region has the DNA TGCGCCAGCAGCCAAGACCCTCTCTTTAATGAAAAACTGTTTTTT.

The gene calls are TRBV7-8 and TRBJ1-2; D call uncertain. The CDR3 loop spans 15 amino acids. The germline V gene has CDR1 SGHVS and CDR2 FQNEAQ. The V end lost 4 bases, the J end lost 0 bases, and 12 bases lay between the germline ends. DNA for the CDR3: TGTGCCAGCAGCTACCCCCTAGCGGCTAACTATGGCTACACCTTC. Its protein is CASSYPLAANYGYTF.

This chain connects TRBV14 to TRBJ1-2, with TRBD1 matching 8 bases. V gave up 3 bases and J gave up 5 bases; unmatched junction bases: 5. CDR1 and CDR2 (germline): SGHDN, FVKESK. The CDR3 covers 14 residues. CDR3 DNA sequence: TGTGCCAGCAGCCACAGCGGGACAGGATATGGCTACACCTTC. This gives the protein CASSHSGTGYGYTF.

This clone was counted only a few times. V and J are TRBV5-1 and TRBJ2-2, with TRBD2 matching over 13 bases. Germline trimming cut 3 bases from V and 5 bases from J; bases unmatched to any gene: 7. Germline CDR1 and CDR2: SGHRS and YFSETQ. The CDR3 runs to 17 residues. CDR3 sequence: CASSWGLAGRRTGELFF. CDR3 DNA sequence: TGCGCCAGCAGCTGGGGACTAGCGGGGAGGAGGACCGGGGAGCTGTTTTTT.

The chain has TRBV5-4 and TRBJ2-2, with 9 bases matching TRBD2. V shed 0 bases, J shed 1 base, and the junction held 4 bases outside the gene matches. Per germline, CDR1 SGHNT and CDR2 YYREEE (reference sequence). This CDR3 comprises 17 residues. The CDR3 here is CASSLAQRGVNTGELFF. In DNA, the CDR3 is TGTGCCAGCAGCTTGGCACAGCGGGGGGTGAACACCGGGGAGCTGTTTTTT. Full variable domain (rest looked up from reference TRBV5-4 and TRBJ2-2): ETGVTQSPTHLIKTRGQQVTLRCSSQSGHNTVSWYQQALGQGPQFIFQYYREEENGRGNFPPRFSGLQFPNYSSELNVNALELDDSALYLCASSLAQRGVNTGELFFGEGSRLTVL.

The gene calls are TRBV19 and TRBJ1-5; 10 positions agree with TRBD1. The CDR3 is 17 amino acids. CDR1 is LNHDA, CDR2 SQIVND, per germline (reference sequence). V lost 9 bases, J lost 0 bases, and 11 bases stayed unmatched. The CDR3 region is CASRYRGQGNSNQPQHF. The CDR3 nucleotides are TGTGCCAGCCGGTATAGGGGACAGGGGAATAGCAATCAGCCCCAGCATTTT.

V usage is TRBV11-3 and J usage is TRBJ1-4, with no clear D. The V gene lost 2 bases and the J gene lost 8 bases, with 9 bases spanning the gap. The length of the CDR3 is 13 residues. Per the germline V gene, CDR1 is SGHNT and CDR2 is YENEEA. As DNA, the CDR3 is TGTGCCAGCAGCTTAACCCAAGCAGAAAAACTGTTTTTT. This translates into CASSLTQAEKLFF. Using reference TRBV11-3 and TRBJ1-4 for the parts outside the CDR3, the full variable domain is EAGVVQSPRYKIIEKKQPVAFWCNPISGHNTLYWYLQNLGQGPELLIRYENEEAVDDSQLPKDRFSAERLKGVDSTLKIQPAELGDSAVYLCASSLTQAEKLFFGSGTQLSVL.

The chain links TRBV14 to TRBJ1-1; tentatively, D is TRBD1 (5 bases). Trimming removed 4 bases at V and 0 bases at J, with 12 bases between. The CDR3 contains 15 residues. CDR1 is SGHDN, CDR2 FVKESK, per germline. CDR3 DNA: TGTGCCAGCAGCCCTACCGGACATATGAACACTGAAGCTTTCTTT. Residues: CASSPTGHMNTEAFF.

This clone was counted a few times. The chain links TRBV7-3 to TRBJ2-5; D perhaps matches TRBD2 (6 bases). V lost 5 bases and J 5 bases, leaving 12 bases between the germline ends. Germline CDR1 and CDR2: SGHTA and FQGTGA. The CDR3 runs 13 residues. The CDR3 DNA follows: TGTGCCAGCAGCCGGGACTTTGGGGAGACCCAGTACTTC. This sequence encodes CASSRDFGETQYF.

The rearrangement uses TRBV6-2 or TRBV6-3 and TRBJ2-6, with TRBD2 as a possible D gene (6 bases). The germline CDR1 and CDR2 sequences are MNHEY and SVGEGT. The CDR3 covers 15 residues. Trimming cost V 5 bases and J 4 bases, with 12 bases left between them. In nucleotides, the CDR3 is TGTGCCAGCAGTCTTCCCGGGGGAGGGGCCAACGTCCTGACTTTC. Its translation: CASSLPGGGANVLTF.

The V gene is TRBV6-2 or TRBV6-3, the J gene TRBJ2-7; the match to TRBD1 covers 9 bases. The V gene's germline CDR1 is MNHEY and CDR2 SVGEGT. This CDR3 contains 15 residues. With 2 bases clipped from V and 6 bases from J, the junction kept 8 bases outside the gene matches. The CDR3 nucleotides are TGTGCCAGCAGTTACATGACAGGGGGGGAGGTCGAGCAGTACTTC. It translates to CASSYMTGGEVEQYF.

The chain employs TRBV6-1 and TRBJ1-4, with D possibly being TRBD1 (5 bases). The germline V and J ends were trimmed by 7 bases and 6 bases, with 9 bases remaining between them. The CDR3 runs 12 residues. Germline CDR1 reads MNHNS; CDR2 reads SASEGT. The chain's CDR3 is CASTGGDEKLFF. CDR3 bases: TGTGCCAGCACGGGGGGGGATGAAAAACTGTTTTTT.

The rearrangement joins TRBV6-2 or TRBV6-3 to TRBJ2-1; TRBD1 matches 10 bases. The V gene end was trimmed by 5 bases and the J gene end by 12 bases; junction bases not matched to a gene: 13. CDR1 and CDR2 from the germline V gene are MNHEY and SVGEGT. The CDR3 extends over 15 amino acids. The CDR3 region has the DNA TGTGCCAGCAGTCGAGCAGGGACAGGGGTTCGCAGGCAGTTCTTC. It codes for CASSRAGTGVRRQFF.

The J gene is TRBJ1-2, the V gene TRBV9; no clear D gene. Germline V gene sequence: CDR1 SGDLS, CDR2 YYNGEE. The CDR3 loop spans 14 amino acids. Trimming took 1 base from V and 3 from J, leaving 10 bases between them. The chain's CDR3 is CASSVSPDDYGYTF. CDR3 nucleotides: TGTGCCAGCAGCGTATCCCCCGATGACTATGGCTACACCTTC. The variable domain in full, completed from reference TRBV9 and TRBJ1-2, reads DSGVTQTPKHLITATGQRVTLRCSPRSGDLSVYWYQQSLDQGLQFLIQYYNGEERAKGNILERFSAQQFPDLHSELNLSSLELGDSALYFCASSVSPDDYGYTFGSGTRLTVV.

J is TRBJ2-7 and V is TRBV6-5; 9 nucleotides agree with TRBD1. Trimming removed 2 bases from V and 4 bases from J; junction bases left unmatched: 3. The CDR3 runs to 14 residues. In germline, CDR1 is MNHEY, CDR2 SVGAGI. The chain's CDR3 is CASSYRTGEYEQYF. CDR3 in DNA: TGTGCCAGCAGTTACCGGACAGGGGAGTACGAGCAGTACTTC.

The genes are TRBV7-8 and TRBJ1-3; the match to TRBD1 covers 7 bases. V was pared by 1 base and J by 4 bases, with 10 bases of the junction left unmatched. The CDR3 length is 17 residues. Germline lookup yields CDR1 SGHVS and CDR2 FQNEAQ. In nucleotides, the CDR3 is TGTGCCAGCAGCTTAGTGGGACAGCATCCCCTCGGAAACACCATATATTTT. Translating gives CASSLVGQHPLGNTIYF. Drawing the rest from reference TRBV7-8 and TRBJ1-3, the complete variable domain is GAGVSQSPRYKVAKRGQDVALRCDPISGHVSLFWYQQALGQGPEFLTYFQNEAQLDKSGLPSDRFFAERPEGSVSTLKIQRTQQEDSAVYLCASSLVGQHPLGNTIYFGEGSWLTVV.

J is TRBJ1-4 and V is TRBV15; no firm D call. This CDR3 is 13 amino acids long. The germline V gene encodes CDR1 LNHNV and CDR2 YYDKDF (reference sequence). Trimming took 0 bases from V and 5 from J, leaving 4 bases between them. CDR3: CATSRDKNEKLFF. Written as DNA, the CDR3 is TGTGCCACCAGCAGAGATAAAAATGAAAAACTGTTTTTT. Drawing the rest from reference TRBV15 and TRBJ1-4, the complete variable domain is DAMVIQNPRYQVTQFGKPVTLSCSQTLNHNVMYWYQQKSSQAPKLLFHYYDKDFNNEADTPDNFQSRRPNTSFCFLDIRSPGLGDTAMYLCATSRDKNEKLFFGSGTQLSVL.

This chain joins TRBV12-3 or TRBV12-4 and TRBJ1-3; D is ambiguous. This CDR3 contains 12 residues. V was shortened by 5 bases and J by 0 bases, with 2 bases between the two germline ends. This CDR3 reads CASSDSGNTIYF. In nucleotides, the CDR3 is TGTGCCAGCAGTGACTCTGGAAACACCATATATTTT.

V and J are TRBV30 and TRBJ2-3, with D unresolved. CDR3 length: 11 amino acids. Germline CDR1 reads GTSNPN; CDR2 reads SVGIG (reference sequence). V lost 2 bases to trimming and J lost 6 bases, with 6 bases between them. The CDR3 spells CAWSWADTQYF. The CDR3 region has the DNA TGTGCCTGGAGTTGGGCGGATACGCAGTATTTT.

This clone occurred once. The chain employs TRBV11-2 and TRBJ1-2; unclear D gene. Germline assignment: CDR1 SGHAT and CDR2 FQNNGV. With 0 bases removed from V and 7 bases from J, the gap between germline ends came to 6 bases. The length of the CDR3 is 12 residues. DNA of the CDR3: TGTGCCAGCAGCTTAGAGGCAGGTGGCTACACCTTC. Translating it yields CASSLEAGGYTF.

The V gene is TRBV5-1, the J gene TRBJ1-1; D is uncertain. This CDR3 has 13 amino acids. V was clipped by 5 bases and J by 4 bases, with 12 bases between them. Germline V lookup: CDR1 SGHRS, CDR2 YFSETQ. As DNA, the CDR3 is TGCGCCAGCAGAATAGACCTATTCACTGAAGCTTTCTTT. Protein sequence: CASRIDLFTEAFF.

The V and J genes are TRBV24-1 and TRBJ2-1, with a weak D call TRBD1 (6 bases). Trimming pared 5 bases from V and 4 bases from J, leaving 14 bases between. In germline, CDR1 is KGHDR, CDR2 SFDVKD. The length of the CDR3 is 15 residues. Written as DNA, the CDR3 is TGTGCCACCAGTGGAGGGGACATCATTTACAATGAGCAGTTCTTC. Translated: CATSGGDIIYNEQFF.

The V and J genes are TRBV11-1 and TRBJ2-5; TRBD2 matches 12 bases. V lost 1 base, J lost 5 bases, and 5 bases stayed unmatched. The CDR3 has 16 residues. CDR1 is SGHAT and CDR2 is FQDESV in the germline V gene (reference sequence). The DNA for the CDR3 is TGTGCCAGCAGCTTAGGGACTAGCGGGGCCTGGGAGACCCAGTACTTC. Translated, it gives CASSLGTSGAWETQYF. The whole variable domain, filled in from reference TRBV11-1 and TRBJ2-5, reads EAEVAQSPRYKITEKSQAVAFWCDPISGHATLYWYRQILGQGPELLVQFQDESVVDDSQLPKDRFSAERLKGVDSTLKIQPAELGDSAMYLCASSLGTSGAWETQYFGPGTRLLVL.

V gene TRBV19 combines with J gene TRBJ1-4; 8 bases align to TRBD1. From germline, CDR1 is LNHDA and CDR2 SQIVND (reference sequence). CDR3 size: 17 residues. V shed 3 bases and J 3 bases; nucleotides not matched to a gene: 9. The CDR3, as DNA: TGTGCCAGTAGTATGTTCTCGGCAGGGGGCCCTAATGAAAAACTGTTTTTT. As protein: CASSMFSAGGPNEKLFF.

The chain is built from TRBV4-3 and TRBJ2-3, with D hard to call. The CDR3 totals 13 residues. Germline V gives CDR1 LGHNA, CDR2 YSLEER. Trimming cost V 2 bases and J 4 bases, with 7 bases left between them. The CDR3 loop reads CASSQSVADTQYF. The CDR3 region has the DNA TGCGCCAGCAGCCAATCTGTCGCAGATACGCAGTATTTT.

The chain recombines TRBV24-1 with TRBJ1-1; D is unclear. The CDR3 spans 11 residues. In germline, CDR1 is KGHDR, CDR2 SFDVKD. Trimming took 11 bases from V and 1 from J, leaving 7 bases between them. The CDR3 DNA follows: TGTGCCAAATCCACGAACACTGAAGCTTTCTTT. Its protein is CAKSTNTEAFF.